This T cell receptor beta chain was retrieved from a study of T cell responses to AZD1222 COVID-19 vaccine. Overall study findings and caveats: Baseline seropositives among AZD1222 recipients totaled only five to seven. The study reported that nearly half of spike-specific TCRs target unmutated variant regions. Most donors were white British, females outnumbered males, and clonal diversity was possibly underestimated.

Repertoires were generated with immunoSEQ multiplex PCR, while TCRdb's copy carries only in-frame clones and drops some. The data hold 70,000 or so clones, with about four fifths observed a single time. About this clone itself: Its specificity is unknown.

Sequencing was performed on peripheral blood, taken 28 days after the second AZD1222 dose. The sequence was obtained from an adult who received the AZD1222 COVID-19 vaccine.

The CDR3 protein is CASEAGPQETQYF. As DNA, the CDR3 is TGTGCCTCCGAAGCGGGGCCCCAAGAGACCCAGTACTTC. This rearrangement joins TRBV24-1 to TRBJ2-5; 7 nucleotides align to TRBD2. The V gene's germline CDR1 is KGHDR and CDR2 SFDVKD. V lost 12 bases to trimming and J lost 1 base; unmatched junction nucleotides: 7. The CDR3 runs to 13 residues.